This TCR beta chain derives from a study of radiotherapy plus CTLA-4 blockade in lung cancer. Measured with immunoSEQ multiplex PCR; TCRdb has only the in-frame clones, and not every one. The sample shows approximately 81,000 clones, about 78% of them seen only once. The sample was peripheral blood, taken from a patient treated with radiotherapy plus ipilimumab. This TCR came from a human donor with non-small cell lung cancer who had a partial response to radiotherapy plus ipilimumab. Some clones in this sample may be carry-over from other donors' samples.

CDR3 in DNA: TGTGCCAGTAGTGCGAGAAACAGGGGGGCTAATGAAAAACTGTTTTTT. Translating gives CASSARNRGANEKLFF. The chain recombines TRBV19 with TRBJ1-4, with 8 positions matching TRBD1. Germline V gene data show CDR1 as LNHDA and CDR2 as SQIVND (reference sequence). With V trimmed by 5 bases and J by 3 bases, 8 bases remained unmatched. The CDR3 runs 16 residues.